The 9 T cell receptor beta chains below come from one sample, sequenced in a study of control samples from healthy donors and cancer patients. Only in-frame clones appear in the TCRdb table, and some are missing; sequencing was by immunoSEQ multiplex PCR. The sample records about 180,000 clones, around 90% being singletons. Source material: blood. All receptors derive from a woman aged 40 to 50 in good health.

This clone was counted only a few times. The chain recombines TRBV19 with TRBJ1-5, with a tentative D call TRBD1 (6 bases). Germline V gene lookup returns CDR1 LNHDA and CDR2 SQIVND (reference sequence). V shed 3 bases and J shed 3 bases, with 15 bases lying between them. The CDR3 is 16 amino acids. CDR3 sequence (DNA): TGTGCCAGTAGTATCCCCCTGAGACAGGACAATCAGCCCCAGCATTTT. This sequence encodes CASSIPLRQDNQPQHF.

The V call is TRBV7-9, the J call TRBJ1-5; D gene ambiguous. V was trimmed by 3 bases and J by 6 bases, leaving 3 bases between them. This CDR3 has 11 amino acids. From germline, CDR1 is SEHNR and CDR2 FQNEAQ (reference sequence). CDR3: CASSFRQPQHF. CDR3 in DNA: TGTGCCAGCAGCTTCCGTCAGCCCCAGCATTTT.

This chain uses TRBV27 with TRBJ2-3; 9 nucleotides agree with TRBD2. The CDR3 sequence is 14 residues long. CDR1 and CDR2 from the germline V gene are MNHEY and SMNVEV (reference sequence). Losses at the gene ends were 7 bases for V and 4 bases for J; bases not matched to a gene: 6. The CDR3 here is CASTIAGAADTQYF. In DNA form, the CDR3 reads TGTGCCAGCACCATAGCGGGGGCCGCAGATACGCAGTATTTT.

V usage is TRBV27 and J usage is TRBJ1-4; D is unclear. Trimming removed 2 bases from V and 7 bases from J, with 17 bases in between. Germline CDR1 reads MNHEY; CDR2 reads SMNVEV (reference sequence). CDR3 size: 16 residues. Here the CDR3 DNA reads TGTGCCAGCAGTTTAAACGTCCAGCTTATGGGTGAAAAACTGTTTTTT. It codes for CASSLNVQLMGEKLFF.

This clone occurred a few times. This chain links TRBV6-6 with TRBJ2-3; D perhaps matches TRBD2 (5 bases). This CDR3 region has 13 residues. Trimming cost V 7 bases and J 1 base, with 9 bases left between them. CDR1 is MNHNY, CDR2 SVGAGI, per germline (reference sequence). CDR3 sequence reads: CASMPAGTDTQYF. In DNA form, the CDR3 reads TGTGCCAGCATGCCAGCGGGCACAGATACGCAGTATTTT.

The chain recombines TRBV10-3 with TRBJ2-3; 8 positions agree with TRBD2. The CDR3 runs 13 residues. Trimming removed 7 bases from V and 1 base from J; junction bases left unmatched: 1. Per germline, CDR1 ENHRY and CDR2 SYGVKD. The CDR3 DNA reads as TGTGCCATCACCGGGGGGGGCACAGATACGCAGTATTTT. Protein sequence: CAITGGGTDTQYF.

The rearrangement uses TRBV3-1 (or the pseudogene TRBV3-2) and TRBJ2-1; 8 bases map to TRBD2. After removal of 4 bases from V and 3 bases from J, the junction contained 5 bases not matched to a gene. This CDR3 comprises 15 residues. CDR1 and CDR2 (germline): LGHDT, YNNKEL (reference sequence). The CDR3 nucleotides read TGTGCCAGCAGCCCGGGACGGGGGGGCTACAATGAGCAGTTCTTC. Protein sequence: CASSPGRGGYNEQFF.

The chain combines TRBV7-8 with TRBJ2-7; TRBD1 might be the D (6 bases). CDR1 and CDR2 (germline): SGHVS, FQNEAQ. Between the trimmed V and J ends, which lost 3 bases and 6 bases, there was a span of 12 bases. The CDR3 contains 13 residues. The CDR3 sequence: CASSFHREGEQYF. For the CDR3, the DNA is TGTGCCAGCAGCTTTCACAGGGAAGGCGAGCAGTACTTC.

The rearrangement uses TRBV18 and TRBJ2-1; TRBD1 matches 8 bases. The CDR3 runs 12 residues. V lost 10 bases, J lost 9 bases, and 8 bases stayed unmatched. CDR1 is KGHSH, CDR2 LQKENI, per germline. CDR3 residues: CATQSQGAEQFF. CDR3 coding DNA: TGTGCCACCCAAAGCCAGGGGGCTGAGCAGTTCTTC.